This TCR beta chain appears in the sequencing data of a study of T cell responses to AZD1222 COVID-19 vaccine. Trimming cost V 4 bases and J 3 bases, with 11 bases left between them. The CDR3 extends over 13 amino acids. The V gene's germline CDR1 is SGHRS and CDR2 YFSETQ. The assay was immunoSEQ multiplex PCR, and TCRdb's table has in-frame clones only and misses some. The repertoire has about 85,000 clones, about 92% of them found once; the top ten carry 2.2%. The input for sequencing was peripheral blood, taken on day 0 of AZD1222 vaccination. The receptor was isolated from an adult in good health. The chain carries TRBV5-1 and TRBJ2-7; D gene uncertain. CDR3 in amino acids: CASSPGRVYEQYF. CDR3 DNA sequence: TGCGCCAGCAGCCCTGGACGAGTCTACGAGCAGTACTTC.